Presented here are 25 T cell receptor delta chains from one specimen sequenced in a study of human gamma delta and Vdelta1 T cells. The antigens for these receptors are not known. TCRdb ran CATT on the PCR reads. The profile shows 13,000 or so delta-chain clones, roughly 45% of them singletons. Sequencing used Vdelta1 gamma-delta T cells from blood grown in culture (DOT cells). The receptors stem from a human donor in good health.

This chain connects TRDV1 to TRDJ1; perhaps TRDD2 as D (6 bases). CDR3 length: 18 amino acids. Germline CDR1 reads TSWWSYY; CDR2 reads QGS. Trimming removed 3 bases at V and 3 bases at J, with 23 bases between. The CDR3 nucleotides read TGTGCTCTTGGGGAGAAATTCCTAACCCCGGGGGGGGCCGATAAACTCATCTTT. The encoded protein is CALGEKFLTPGGADKLIF.

This clone occurred a few times. The chain combines TRDV1 with TRDJ4, with D possibly matching TRDD3 (6 bases). Germline CDR1 reads TSWWSYY; CDR2 reads QGS. There are 24 residues in the CDR3. V shed 0 bases and J shed 0 bases, with 38 bases lying between them. For the CDR3, the DNA is TGTGCTCTTGGGGAACTCGAGACGTGTCTTCTCGGCGCCCTGCGGGGGACCCAGGCCAGACCCCTGATCTTT. Residues: CALGELETCLLGALRGTQARPLIF.

V gene TRDV1 combines with J gene TRDJ1; D may correspond to TRDD2 or TRDD3 (9 bases each). The CDR3 has 22 residues. The V and J ends lost 1 base and 2 bases respectively, with 32 bases between them. Per the germline V gene, CDR1 is TSWWSYY and CDR2 is QGS. The CDR3 sequence: CALGERILPTWGYARLTDKLIF. CDR3 sequence (DNA): TGTGCTCTTGGGGAACGGATCCTTCCTACCTGGGGATACGCTAGGCTTACCGATAAACTCATCTTT.

As regards this clone: This could be a read error, since a much larger clone is one nucleotide away. The gene calls are TRDV1 and TRDJ1; TRDD3 might be the D (5 bases). The germline V gene encodes CDR1 TSWWSYY and CDR2 QGS. The CDR3 length is 18 residues. CDR3 region: CARGERILTGRYTDKLIF. The CDR3 region has the DNA TGTGCTCGTGGGGAACGAATCCTCACAGGTCGGTACACCGATAAACTCATCTTT.

This clone was observed a handful of times. V and J are TRDV1 and TRDJ1; TRDD3 aligns across 8 bases. The CDR3 totals 18 residues. V shed 4 bases and J 2 bases; nucleotides not matched to a gene: 15. CDR1 is TSWWSYY, CDR2 QGS, per germline. For the CDR3, the DNA is TGTGCTCTTGGGGTCCAGACTAGGGACTGGGGGGCGACCGATAAACTCATCTTT. Amino acid sequence: CALGVQTRDWGATDKLIF.

The chain is built from TRDV1 and TRDJ1; 9 nucleotides line up with TRDD3. Germline V gives CDR1 TSWWSYY, CDR2 QGS. Trimming cost V 0 bases and J 0 bases; bases outside gene matches: 29. The CDR3 sequence is 25 residues long. This CDR3 is CALGELPKALETTGDTLGYTDKLIF. CDR3 DNA: TGTGCTCTTGGGGAACTACCAAAGGCGCTGGAAACTACAGGGGATACGCTGGGGTACACCGATAAACTCATCTTT.

This clone showed up just a few times. The V call is TRDV1, the J call TRDJ1, with 13 bases fitting TRDD3. Trimming at V came to 0 bases and at J to 3 bases, leaving 28 bases not matched to a gene. From germline, CDR1 is TSWWSYY and CDR2 QGS. CDR3 length: 25 residues. The CDR3 loop reads CALGELGAFLSPLGDTRYVPDKLIF. The CDR3 DNA follows: TGTGCTCTTGGGGAACTCGGGGCCTTCCTCTCCCCACTGGGGGATACGCGGTACGTCCCCGATAAACTCATCTTT.

V is TRDV1 and J is TRDJ1; the D gene is possibly TRDD3 (6 bases). V was shortened by 3 bases and J by 0 bases, with 23 bases between the two germline ends. The CDR3 is 19 residues long. Germline assignment: CDR1 TSWWSYY and CDR2 QGS. CDR3 residues: CALGDPHLEDTAYTDKLIF. CDR3 sequence (DNA): TGTGCTCTTGGGGACCCCCACCTGGAGGATACCGCATACACCGATAAACTCATCTTT.

The V gene is TRDV1, the J gene TRDJ1, with 11 nucleotides matching TRDD3. V dropped 5 bases and J dropped 4; count of bases not matched to a gene: 18. CDR1 is TSWWSYY, CDR2 QGS, per germline. The length of the CDR3 is 19 residues. CDR3 protein: CALGRPSSVLGDRVDKLIF. The DNA of the CDR3 is TGTGCTCTTGGGAGGCCTTCTTCCGTACTGGGGGATAGGGTCGATAAACTCATCTTT.

The chain is built from TRDV1 and TRDJ1; possible D gene TRDD3, 6 bases. V was trimmed by 2 bases and J by 0 bases, leaving 16 bases between them. The germline V gene has CDR1 TSWWSYY and CDR2 QGS. The CDR3 totals 17 residues. CDR3 sequence: CALGENRGTGYTDKLIF. CDR3 nucleotide sequence: TGTGCTCTTGGGGAAAACAGGGGGACGGGATACACCGATAAACTCATCTTT.

The rearrangement joins TRDV1 to TRDJ1, with 8 bases aligning to TRDD3. Per the germline V gene, CDR1 is TSWWSYY and CDR2 is QGS. The CDR3 covers 23 residues. With 0 bases clipped from V and 0 bases from J, the junction kept 24 bases outside the gene matches. As DNA, the CDR3 is TGTGCTCTTGGGGAACTAGCCCTACCCCAGACTGGGGGTCCCCCCTGGTACACCGATAAACTCATCTTT. Its translation is CALGELALPQTGGPPWYTDKLIF.

The V and J genes are TRDV1 and TRDJ1, with TRDD3 matching 11 bases. Germline assignment: CDR1 TSWWSYY and CDR2 QGS. The CDR3 is made up of 23 amino acids. V lost 4 bases to trimming and J lost 2 bases; unmatched junction nucleotides: 27. In DNA form, the CDR3 reads TGTGCTCTTGGGGGGCCCTTTTTCCTACACGTACTGGGGGATAAAAGGAGGACCGATAAACTCATCTTT. The encoded protein is CALGGPFFLHVLGDKRRTDKLIF.

This clone was seen more than once but under ten times. The gene calls are TRDV1 and TRDJ1, with 9 nucleotides matching TRDD2. This CDR3 has 22 amino acids. Germline-derived CDR1 and CDR2 are TSWWSYY and QGS. Trimming at V came to 4 bases and at J to 3 bases, leaving 27 bases not matched to a gene. The CDR3 is CALGARTGLPTFKLGFSDKLIF. The CDR3 DNA reads as TGTGCTCTTGGGGCGAGGACCGGCCTTCCTACGTTTAAGCTGGGGTTTTCCGATAAACTCATCTTT.

The table lists this clone with a few counts. This chain connects TRAV29/DV5 to TRDJ1; TRDD3 aligns across 12 bases. The CDR3 sequence is 17 residues long. Germline V lookup: CDR1 NSMFDY, CDR2 ISSIKDK. Trimming removed 2 bases from V and 7 bases from J; junction bases left unmatched: 15. DNA for the CDR3: TGTGCAGCAAGGATACGGACTACTGGGGGATACCCATGTAAACTCATCTTT. It translates to CAARIRTTGGYPCKLIF. Drawing the rest from reference TRAV29/DV5 and TRDJ1, the complete variable domain is DQQVKQNSPSLSVQEGRISILNCDYTNSMFDYFLWYKKYPAEGPTFLISISSIKDKNEDGRFTVFLNKSAKHLSLHIVPSQPGDSAVYFCAARIRTTGGYPCKLIFGKGTRVTVEP.

This clone appeared a few times. The chain combines TRDV1 with TRDJ4; D possibly corresponds to TRDD3 (7 bases). Germline CDR1 reads TSWWSYY; CDR2 reads QGS. CDR3 size: 22 residues. V was trimmed by 1 base and J by 0 bases, leaving 33 bases between them. This CDR3 reads CALGEPPTFPSYWGGGARPLIF. The DNA for the CDR3 is TGTGCTCTTGGGGAACCCCCTACCTTCCCCTCGTACTGGGGAGGGGGTGCCAGACCCCTGATCTTT.

The chain carries TRDV1 and TRDJ1; 8 positions agree with TRDD3. This CDR3 spans 22 amino acids. V lost 0 bases and J lost 0; bases outside the gene matches: 21. Germline V CDR1 and CDR2: TSWWSYY, QGS. DNA for the CDR3: TGTGCTCTTGGGGAACTGCCGTCCCTTAACGAGGGATACGCCGAGTACACCGATAAACTCATCTTT. This translates into CALGELPSLNEGYAEYTDKLIF.

This clone has more than one count but fewer than ten. The chain recombines TRDV1 with TRDJ1; the D is unclear. The CDR3 length is 23 residues. Trimming removed 0 bases at V and 0 bases at J, with 32 bases between. Germline CDR1 TSWWSYY, CDR2 QGS. The CDR3 sequence: CALGELEDPRLVLTNSDTDKLIF. The DNA for the CDR3 is TGTGCTCTTGGGGAACTAGAGGACCCTCGGCTCGTCCTGACGAACTCTGACACCGATAAACTCATCTTT.

The chain carries TRDV1 and TRDJ1, with 10 bases that match TRDD3. CDR1 is TSWWSYY and CDR2 is QGS in the germline V gene. Trimming at V came to 4 bases and at J to 0 bases, leaving 14 bases not matched to a gene. The CDR3 length is 19 residues. The CDR3 spells CALGGGNWGIRPNTDKLIF. In DNA form, the CDR3 reads TGTGCTCTTGGGGGGGGAAACTGGGGGATCCGTCCGAACACCGATAAACTCATCTTT.

This clone was seen a handful of times. This chain uses TRDV1 with TRDJ1; no firm D call. V shed 0 bases and J shed 11 bases, with 22 bases lying between them. The CDR3 has 16 amino acids. Germline V gene lookup returns CDR1 TSWWSYY and CDR2 QGS. The DNA of the CDR3 is TGTGCTCTTGGGGAACTGTCCCGAAAGATCGAAAAGGAGCTCATCTTT. This sequence encodes CALGELSRKIEKELIF.

This clone showed up just a few times. The rearrangement uses TRDV1 and TRDJ1; 7 bases map to TRDD3. Germline CDR1 reads TSWWSYY; CDR2 reads QGS. This CDR3 spans 23 amino acids. Germline trimming cut 4 bases from V and 1 base from J; bases unmatched to any gene: 30. The CDR3 nucleotides are TGTGCTCTTGGGGGAAGGTATTCAAACCAAATTGCGGATACGCGTCCCGGCACCGATAAACTCATCTTT. The encoded protein is CALGGRYSNQIADTRPGTDKLIF.

The genes are TRDV1 and TRDJ1; D may correspond to TRDD2 or TRDD3 (7 bases each). CDR1 is TSWWSYY, CDR2 QGS, per germline. V lost 3 bases and J lost 6, with 53 bases in between. The CDR3 spans 27 residues. For the CDR3, the DNA is TGTGCTCTTGGGGAGATAGGAGTCCCTCGGGGGAGGGTTCCTACGGAACAAGAGGGTGGGGATAACTATAAACTCATCTTT. Amino acid sequence: CALGEIGVPRGRVPTEQEGGDNYKLIF.

The chain carries TRDV1 and TRDJ1, with TRDD2 as a possible D gene (5 bases). V lost 5 bases to trimming and J lost 2 bases, with 30 bases between them. Germline CDR1 and CDR2: TSWWSYY and QGS. This CDR3 has 20 residues. The CDR3 sequence: CALGIPLPTFGPSRTDKLIF. The DNA for the CDR3 is TGTGCTCTTGGGATCCCGCTTCCCACTTTTGGGCCTAGCCGGACCGATAAACTCATCTTT.

With regard to this clone: Other DNA sequences in this sample translate to the same CDR3. The rearrangement links TRDV1 to TRDJ1; the match to TRDD3 covers 10 bases. The CDR3 sequence is 19 residues long. CDR1 is TSWWSYY and CDR2 is QGS in the germline V gene. Trimming at V came to 0 bases and at J to 2 bases, leaving 12 bases not matched to a gene. The chain's CDR3 is CALGELVDPPLGDTDKLIF. CDR3 coding DNA: TGTGCTCTTGGGGAACTAGTAGACCCCCCACTGGGGGATACCGATAAACTCATCTTT.

The rearrangement joins TRDV1 to TRDJ1, with 7 bases identical to TRDD3. The CDR3 length is 21 residues. The J segment lost 2 bases and the V segment lost 3 bases, leaving 24 bases of the junction unmatched. Germline CDR1 is TSWWSYY and CDR2 is QGS. In DNA form, the CDR3 reads TGTGCTCTTGGGGACGCTCCCGCGCCTTCTTACTGGGGAGCGGGGACCGATAAACTCATCTTT. This gives the protein CALGDAPAPSYWGAGTDKLIF.

The chain joins TRDV1 to TRDJ2; D unresolved. The V end was cut by 2 bases, the J end by 7 bases, with 17 bases between. CDR3 length: 16 amino acids. The germline CDR1 and CDR2 sequences are TSWWSYY and QGS. The CDR3: CALGEKLSTGQAQLFF. DNA for the CDR3: TGTGCTCTTGGGGAAAAATTGTCGACGGGCCAAGCACAACTCTTCTTT.